This TCR beta chain comes out of a study of STAT5B mutations in CD4+ large granular lymphocyte leukemia. About the study: Among healthy controls, a particular HLA allele went with more CDR3 'QG' motifs.

The survey-level immunoSEQ assay was used. Assay used: immunoSEQ multiplex PCR; TCRdb lists only in-frame clones, some missing. The table has more than 30,000 clones, about 89% seen once. Notes on this clone: The antigen is unknown.

V lost 2 bases and J lost 1; bases outside the gene matches: 5. CDR1 SGHNT and CDR2 YENEEA come from the germline V gene. The CDR3 is 17 amino acids. The study, taken as a whole, reports: Patient CD4-sorted repertoires looked more clonal than healthy CD4+ repertoires, even without putative leukemic clones.

This receptor was identified in a human donor in good health. The sample was CD4+ T cells from blood buffy coats. The chain couples TRBV11-3 to TRBJ2-3, with 11 positions matching TRBD1. This chain's CDR3 is CASSLFGQGAGTDTQYF. Here the CDR3 DNA reads TGTGCCAGCAGCTTATTTGGACAGGGGGCGGGCACAGATACGCAGTATTTT.